Listed below are T cell receptor beta chains from one sample, sequenced in a study of CD4 T cells in relation to SARS-CoV-2 and coronaviruses. Their antigens remain unidentified. Profiled with immunoSEQ multiplex PCR; TCRdb holds only in-frame clones, not every one. The sample carries fewer than 25,000 clones, over 75% recorded once. Sequenced material: CD4+ T cells from PBMCs, cultured in vitro. The receptor source for this set is a human donor in good health. Each CDR3 is given with its conserved first and last residue. Size is stated for part of the rows, as once, few or many counts, or as a class when the clone is expanded.

V gene,clone size,J gene,CDR3 protein
TRBV3-1/TRBV3-2,-,TRBJ1-2,CASSRSREFRGYTF
TRBV19,-,TRBJ2-1,CASSIGGTIFNNEQFF
TRBV10-3,-,TRBJ1-5,CAISESPGQVNSNQPQHF
TRBV28,-,TRBJ2-2,CASSLPGKQGAGELFF
TRBV9,-,TRBJ2-3,CASSLAPLASDTQYF
TRBV9,-,TRBJ2-5,CASSVGGQETQYF
TRBV30,few,TRBJ1-1,CAWTRASGGSTEAFF
TRBV19,-,TRBJ1-4,CASSPGRWALGEKLFF
TRBV4-2,once,TRBJ2-7,CASSQDGVYEQYF
TRBV10-3,-,TRBJ2-3,CAISDEADTQYF
TRBV5-5,-,TRBJ1-5,CASSLAGGQPQHF
TRBV6-1,-,TRBJ1-5,CASSERGDNQPQHF
TRBV30,-,TRBJ1-3,CAWSVFGTGPGNTIYF
TRBV21-1,-,TRBJ2-3,CASSKMAKRTGVNDITDTQYF
TRBV5-6,-,TRBJ2-2,CASSLSGLAGTNTGELFF
TRBV5-4,-,TRBJ2-3,CASSLRLAGDGTDTQYF
TRBV5-8,-,TRBJ2-1,CASSSGQLNNEQFF
TRBV7-3,-,TRBJ1-3,CASRGAGNTIYF
TRBV7-3,-,TRBJ2-1,CASSTGSSYNEQFF
TRBV10-2,-,TRBJ1-1,CASRARMDTEAFF
TRBV11-2,-,TRBJ1-2,CASSPSAEIYGYTF
TRBV30,-,TRBJ2-7,CAWSNGLASYEQYF
TRBV18,-,TRBJ1-2,CASSPGRLLGYGYTF
TRBV19,-,TRBJ2-7,CASSPSGKVAYEQYF
TRBV6-5,-,TRBJ2-3,CASRSGYSTDTQYF
TRBV7-9,-,TRBJ2-5,CASSLLRRGAETQYF
TRBV6-5,-,TRBJ2-1,CASSYSPLVTYNEQFF
TRBV11-2,-,TRBJ1-2,CASSATRRGGYTF